A selection of T cell receptor beta chains follows, all from one sample in a study of metastatic and nonmetastatic thyroid tumors. TCRdb reanalyzed the PCR reads with MiXCR. The repertoire includes 20,000 to 25,000 clones, approximately 22% of them detected once, and about 4.5% sits in the top ten. The sample taken for sequencing was adjacent normal tissue. The receptors were gathered from a female donor with papillary thyroid cancer or a benign thyroid nodule (not recorded which). Some clones in this sample may be carry-over from other donors' samples. CDR3s include the opening cysteine and the closing phenylalanine or tryptophan. D genes are given only for firm matches. The size of a clone is reported for some rows only, either as once, few or many, or as a class for expanded clones.

medium-sized,TRBV28,.,TRBJ1-1,CASSRPLRHTEAFF,TGTGCCAGCAGCCGACCCCTACGGCACACTGAAGCTTTCTTT
.,TRBV10-2,TRBD2,TRBJ2-3,CASSESGAGVDTQYF,TGCGCCAGCAGTGAGTCAGGGGCGGGAGTTGATACGCAGTATTTT
medium-sized,TRBV20-1,TRBD2,TRBJ2-7,CSAIIAGGRSEQYF,TGCAGTGCCATCATAGCGGGAGGGCGGAGTGAGCAGTACTTC
medium-sized,TRBV7-9,.,TRBJ2-7,CASSLVKYEQYF,TGTGCCAGCAGCTTAGTTAAGTACGAGCAGTACTTC
medium-sized,TRBV12-3/TRBV12-4,.,TRBJ2-1,CASSPGVRLNNEQFF,TGTGCCAGCAGCCCCGGGGTGCGGCTAAACAATGAGCAGTTCTTC
many,TRBV4-1,.,TRBJ1-1,CASSVERVLNTEAFF,TGCGCCAGCAGCGTCGAGAGGGTGTTGAACACTGAAGCTTTCTTT
many,TRBV20-1,.,TRBJ2-2,CSAKGTNTGELFF,TGCAGTGCTAAGGGTACGAACACCGGGGAGCTGTTTTTT
many,TRBV28,.,TRBJ2-3,CASSFGTGRADTQYF,TGTGCCAGCAGTTTCGGTACAGGGAGGGCAGATACGCAGTATTTT
many,TRBV6-2/TRBV6-3,.,TRBJ2-5,CASRLWGSETQYF,TGTGCCAGCAGATTGTGGGGGTCAGAGACCCAGTACTTC
.,TRBV5-1,.,TRBJ1-2,CASSLGEYYGYTF,TGCGCCAGCAGCTTGGGGGAGTACTATGGCTACACCTTC
many,TRBV30,.,TRBJ2-1,CAWSLHRGEDEQFF,TGTGCCTGGAGCCTACATAGAGGCGAGGATGAGCAGTTCTTC
many,TRBV7-8,.,TRBJ2-3,CASSSQVGRDTQYF,TGTGCCAGCAGCTCCCAAGTTGGTCGAGATACGCAGTATTTT
.,TRBV18,.,TRBJ2-2,CASSPYQYTGELFF,TGTGCCAGCTCACCTTACCAGTACACCGGGGAGCTGTTTTTT
many,TRBV12-3/TRBV12-4,.,TRBJ2-1,CASRPNLATGSYNEQFF,TGTGCCAGCAGACCCAATCTAGCGACCGGCTCCTACAATGAGCAGTTCTTC
many,TRBV3-1,.,TRBJ2-7,CASSHRRQRVAEQYF,TGTGCCAGCAGCCACCGGAGACAGAGGGTTGCCGAGCAGTACTTC
many,TRBV10-3,.,TRBJ1-5,CAISWGDSNQPQHF,TGTGCCATCAGTTGGGGAGATAGCAATCAGCCCCAGCATTTT
.,TRBV20-1,.,TRBJ2-5,CSPLSRTQETQYF,TGCAGTCCTCTTAGTAGGACCCAAGAGACCCAGTACTTC